The T cell receptor beta chain described here comes from a study of CD8+CD57+ T cells in acquired aplastic anemia. V lost 8 bases to trimming and J lost 5 bases, with 18 bases between them. The CDR3 is 14 residues long. Germline-derived CDR1 and CDR2 are LNHDA and SQIVND (reference sequence). Points on this clonotype: Its antigen is unidentified.

Genomic DNA, serving as template, underwent TCR beta VDJ and CDR3 profiling. TCRdb ran MiXCR on the reads and lists one entry per CDR3 protein. This table holds tens of thousands of distinct CDR3 sequences, about 77% found once. Study conclusions and caveats: Significance was not reached for CD8+ Simpson's diversity between patients and controls.

Sequencing was done on a sample of sorted CD4+, CD8+, or CD8+CD57+ T cells (not recorded which) from PBMCs. V gene TRBV19 combines with J gene TRBJ2-5; D unresolved. The TCR comes from a human donor in good health, serving as a control. The chain's CDR3 is CASGTLGQIETQYF. CDR3 nucleotides: TGTGCCAGTGGTACCCTGGGCCAGATTGAGACCCAGTACTTC.